The T cell receptor beta chain described here comes from a study of control samples from healthy donors and cancer patients (dated by TCRdb to 2020 to 2022). As concerns this clone: It lacks a known antigen. No qualities accompany the bases; no much larger clone lies one base away.

Its CDR3 holds 15 amino acids, cysteine through phenylalanine. Only the CDR3 DNA stays, 45 bases, in frame from base 1. The trim is 0 bases for V and 9 bases for J, with a gap of 15 bases between the germline ends. CDR1 is given as LGHNA and CDR2 as YSLEER, both from the germline V gene. The protocol used for the library was the immunoSEQ multiplex PCR assay. Held by TCRdb, this immuneACCESS table contains in-frame sequences only and omits some clones. Under half of the omission traces to an unresolved V gene where checked; the cause of the rest is unknown. For this sample there are approximately 100,000 clones; more than 75% appear just once. More than 2% of the sample goes to the ten largest clones.

The chain joins TRBV4-3 to TRBJ2-1, with TRBD1 as a weak D call on 6 bases. This TCR derives from a woman aged 40 to 55 in good health. Material: blood. The CDR3 amino acid sequence is: CASSQDETGYFEQFF. The nucleotides are TGCGCCAGCAGCCAAGATGAAACAGGGTACTTTGAGCAGTTCTTC.